This T cell receptor beta chain was recorded in a study of blood T cell repertoires in COVID-19. About the research overall: The United States, Italy and Spain were the sources of the acute and convalescent COVID-19 samples.

Those who participated ranged in age from roughly 18 to 90 years and resided in some 24 US areas. Which cohort a participant joined came from the clinical history participants gave. The study counted Cohort 3 donors as recovered given two negative PCRs, clearance, or symptom resolution. Germline V gives CDR1 SGHNT, CDR2 YENEEA. The CDR3 spans 16 residues. V lost 5 bases to trimming and J lost 0 bases, with 15 bases between them. Clones were sequenced by immunoSEQ multiplex PCR, and TCRdb holds only the in-frame ones, with some missing. The sample gives about 410,000 clones, 90% of which show up once; 0.6% is in the top ten.

Sequencing was done on a sample of PBMCs or T cells enriched from blood (not recorded which). V is TRBV11-3 and J is TRBJ2-3, with D perhaps matching TRBD2 (6 bases). This receptor was identified in a man aged 18 to 30 who had recovered from COVID-19. In DNA, the CDR3 is TGTGCCAGCAGCCACAGCACGGGGACTAGCACAGATACGCAGTATTTT. Translating gives CASSHSTGTSTDTQYF.